A selection of T cell receptor beta chains follows, all from one sample in a study of OX40 agonist ivuxolimab in advanced cancers. TCRdb's table, derived via immunoSEQ multiplex PCR, lists solely in-frame clones and lacks some. The table has some 50,000 clones, over 75% seen once. The material was CD4+ or CD8+ T cells sorted from blood, obtained in a trial of the OX40 agonist ivuxolimab. The receptors were gathered from an adult with an advanced solid tumor such as melanoma, head and neck, liver or kidney cancer. The CDR3 runs from the conserved cysteine through the conserved F or W. Each record gives: J gene, D gene, V gene, clone size, CDR3 protein, CDR3 DNA. The D gene is left open where the match is weak. Rows give clone size only sometimes, using once, few, many, or a class for an expanded clone.

j_call: TRBJ2-7; d_call: TRBD2; v_call: TRBV6-5; clone_size: NA; cdr3_aa: CASRFRLAGRYEQYF; cdr3_nt: TGTGCCAGCAGGTTCAGACTAGCGGGGCGCTACGAGCAGTACTTC
j_call: TRBJ2-2; d_call: TRBD1; v_call: TRBV5-1; clone_size: NA; cdr3_aa: CASSLTGDTGELFF; cdr3_nt: TGCGCCAGCAGCTTAACAGGGGATACCGGGGAGCTGTTTTTT
j_call: TRBJ2-7; d_call: NA; v_call: TRBV4-1; clone_size: NA; cdr3_aa: CASSQDPAGAQDEQYF; cdr3_nt: TGCGCCAGCAGCCAAGATCCGGCGGGTGCCCAGGACGAGCAGTACTTC
j_call: TRBJ2-5; d_call: NA; v_call: TRBV20-1; clone_size: NA; cdr3_aa: CSASRTTQYF; cdr3_nt: TGCAGTGCTAGCCGCACGACCCAGTACTTC
j_call: TRBJ2-7; d_call: NA; v_call: TRBV27; clone_size: NA; cdr3_aa: CASSKDGTPRPYEQYF; cdr3_nt: TGTGCCAGCAGTAAAGACGGGACACCGAGGCCCTACGAGCAGTACTTC
j_call: TRBJ1-3; d_call: NA; v_call: TRBV7-8; clone_size: NA; cdr3_aa: CASSLDRAGNTIYF; cdr3_nt: TGTGCCAGCAGCTTAGACAGAGCTGGAAACACCATATATTTT
j_call: TRBJ1-5; d_call: TRBD1; v_call: TRBV7-8; clone_size: NA; cdr3_aa: CASSRTGGNQPQHF; cdr3_nt: TGTGCCAGCAGCCGAACAGGGGGCAATCAGCCCCAGCATTTT
j_call: TRBJ2-3; d_call: NA; v_call: TRBV7-3; clone_size: NA; cdr3_aa: CASSPGRLTDTQYF; cdr3_nt: TGTGCCAGCAGCCCGGGACGACTCACAGATACGCAGTATTTT
j_call: TRBJ1-2; d_call: NA; v_call: TRBV19; clone_size: once; cdr3_aa: CASRPVGSYDYGYTF; cdr3_nt: TGTGCCAGTAGGCCCGTCGGATCCTACGACTATGGCTACACCTTC
j_call: TRBJ1-1; d_call: TRBD1; v_call: TRBV29-1; clone_size: NA; cdr3_aa: CSCRDRGSEAFF; cdr3_nt: TGCAGTTGCCGGGACAGGGGTTCTGAAGCTTTCTTT
j_call: TRBJ2-7; d_call: TRBD1; v_call: TRBV5-1; clone_size: NA; cdr3_aa: CASSLRQGTSLVAYEQYF; cdr3_nt: TGCGCCAGCAGCTTGAGACAGGGTACCTCACTAGTTGCCTACGAGCAGTACTTC
j_call: TRBJ2-3; d_call: TRBD1; v_call: TRBV29-1; clone_size: NA; cdr3_aa: CSVGAGGSTDTQYF; cdr3_nt: TGCAGCGTTGGGGCAGGGGGTAGCACAGATACGCAGTATTTT
j_call: TRBJ2-1; d_call: NA; v_call: TRBV9; clone_size: NA; cdr3_aa: CASSEWGANNEQFF; cdr3_nt: TGTGCCAGCAGCGAGTGGGGGGCAAATAATGAGCAGTTCTTC
j_call: TRBJ1-2; d_call: TRBD1; v_call: TRBV5-6; clone_size: NA; cdr3_aa: CASSLAGDRGNYGYTF; cdr3_nt: TGTGCCAGCAGCTTGGCGGGGGACAGGGGTAACTATGGCTACACCTTC
j_call: TRBJ1-1; d_call: TRBD1; v_call: TRBV29-1; clone_size: few; cdr3_aa: CSVDSGTGEAFF; cdr3_nt: TGCAGCGTTGACTCAGGGACAGGGGAAGCTTTCTTT
j_call: TRBJ2-3; d_call: TRBD2; v_call: TRBV19; clone_size: NA; cdr3_aa: CASSTATSGIPDTQYF; cdr3_nt: TGTGCCAGTAGTACCGCGACTAGCGGGATCCCAGATACGCAGTATTTT
j_call: TRBJ2-1; d_call: NA; v_call: TRBV19; clone_size: NA; cdr3_aa: CASSINSGIAYNEQFF; cdr3_nt: TGTGCCAGTAGTATCAATTCAGGGATCGCATACAATGAGCAGTTCTTC
j_call: TRBJ2-4; d_call: TRBD2; v_call: TRBV6-4; clone_size: NA; cdr3_aa: CASKRLAGGPIIAKNIQYF; cdr3_nt: TGTGCCAGCAAACGCCTAGCGGGAGGTCCGATCATAGCCAAAAACATTCAGTACTTC
j_call: TRBJ2-5; d_call: TRBD2; v_call: TRBV7-8; clone_size: NA; cdr3_aa: CASSSSVVAGTFQETQYF; cdr3_nt: TGTGCCAGCAGCTCATCCGTGGTAGCGGGAACCTTCCAAGAGACCCAGTACTTC
j_call: TRBJ2-5; d_call: NA; v_call: TRBV5-8; clone_size: once; cdr3_aa: CASSHTGRAASYQETQYF; cdr3_nt: TGTGCCAGCAGCCACACGGGTAGGGCGGCTTCGTACCAAGAGACCCAGTACTTC
j_call: TRBJ2-2; d_call: TRBD1; v_call: TRBV6-4; clone_size: NA; cdr3_aa: CASKRQGGDTGELFF; cdr3_nt: TGTGCCAGCAAACGACAGGGCGGCGACACCGGGGAGCTGTTTTTT
j_call: TRBJ1-4; d_call: NA; v_call: TRBV5-1; clone_size: NA; cdr3_aa: CASSHWLGGTNEKLFF; cdr3_nt: TGCGCCAGCAGCCATTGGTTGGGGGGAACTAATGAAAAACTGTTTTTT
j_call: TRBJ2-2; d_call: NA; v_call: TRBV5-4; clone_size: NA; cdr3_aa: CASSRGADRTPFNTGELFF; cdr3_nt: TGTGCCAGCAGTCGAGGGGCCGACAGGACCCCGTTTAACACCGGGGAGCTGTTTTTT
j_call: TRBJ1-1; d_call: NA; v_call: TRBV25-1; clone_size: NA; cdr3_aa: CASSGVGQNTEAFF; cdr3_nt: TGTGCCAGCAGTGGGGTGGGGCAGAACACTGAAGCTTTCTTT
j_call: TRBJ2-2; d_call: TRBD1; v_call: TRBV27; clone_size: few; cdr3_aa: CASSLLTGGTGELFF; cdr3_nt: TGTGCCAGCAGTTTATTGACAGGGGGGACCGGGGAGCTGTTTTTT
j_call: TRBJ2-3; d_call: TRBD2; v_call: TRBV5-1; clone_size: NA; cdr3_aa: CASSLEMGGRAWADTQYF; cdr3_nt: TGCGCCAGCAGCTTGGAAATGGGCGGGAGGGCCTGGGCAGATACGCAGTATTTT
j_call: TRBJ1-2; d_call: NA; v_call: TRBV28; clone_size: NA; cdr3_aa: CASSLTGREWGGYTF; cdr3_nt: TGTGCCAGCAGTTTGACCGGGCGCGAGTGGGGGGGCTACACCTTC
j_call: TRBJ2-3; d_call: NA; v_call: TRBV19; clone_size: NA; cdr3_aa: CASNGQSYTDTQYF; cdr3_nt: TGTGCCAGTAATGGACAGTCTTACACAGATACGCAGTATTTT
j_call: TRBJ2-4; d_call: NA; v_call: TRBV30; clone_size: NA; cdr3_aa: CAWSVNLAKNIQYF; cdr3_nt: TGTGCCTGGAGCGTCAATCTAGCCAAAAACATTCAGTACTTC
j_call: TRBJ2-3; d_call: TRBD2; v_call: TRBV27; clone_size: once; cdr3_aa: CASSLLAALRDTQYF; cdr3_nt: TGTGCCAGCAGTTTACTAGCGGCATTAAGGGATACGCAGTATTTT
j_call: TRBJ1-4; d_call: TRBD1; v_call: TRBV5-5; clone_size: NA; cdr3_aa: CASSRTGSTNEKLFF; cdr3_nt: TGTGCCAGCAGCAGGACAGGCTCCACTAATGAAAAACTGTTTTTT
j_call: TRBJ2-7; d_call: NA; v_call: TRBV28; clone_size: NA; cdr3_aa: CASSLWISYYEQYF; cdr3_nt: TGTGCCAGCAGTTTATGGATATCGTACTACGAGCAGTACTTC
j_call: TRBJ2-7; d_call: NA; v_call: TRBV30; clone_size: NA; cdr3_aa: CACGTHGRYEQYF; cdr3_nt: TGTGCCTGCGGGACGCACGGCCGCTACGAGCAGTACTTC
j_call: TRBJ1-2; d_call: NA; v_call: TRBV6-1; clone_size: few; cdr3_aa: CASSEEGNYGYTF; cdr3_nt: TGTGCCAGCAGTGAGGAGGGGAACTATGGCTACACCTTC
j_call: TRBJ2-2; d_call: TRBD2; v_call: TRBV30; clone_size: NA; cdr3_aa: CAWSRTSGRAGELFF; cdr3_nt: TGTGCCTGGAGTCGGACTAGTGGTCGTGCCGGGGAGCTGTTTTTT
j_call: TRBJ1-1; d_call: NA; v_call: TRBV4-1; clone_size: NA; cdr3_aa: CASSQEPGTEAFF; cdr3_nt: TGCGCCAGCAGCCAAGAGCCGGGGACTGAAGCTTTCTTT
j_call: TRBJ1-3; d_call: NA; v_call: TRBV18; clone_size: NA; cdr3_aa: CASSPVPGFMTVITGNTIYF; cdr3_nt: TGTGCCAGCTCACCAGTTCCGGGCTTTATGACCGTTATCACTGGAAACACCATATATTTT
j_call: TRBJ2-7; d_call: NA; v_call: TRBV27; clone_size: NA; cdr3_aa: CASSLRDGPWEQYF; cdr3_nt: TGTGCCAGCAGTTTGCGGGACGGACCCTGGGAGCAGTACTTC
j_call: TRBJ2-2; d_call: TRBD2; v_call: TRBV27; clone_size: NA; cdr3_aa: CASSPSGQNTGELFF; cdr3_nt: TGTGCCAGCAGTCCTAGCGGACAGAACACCGGGGAGCTGTTTTTT
j_call: TRBJ1-3; d_call: NA; v_call: TRBV7-9; clone_size: NA; cdr3_aa: CASSAWKGGNTIYF; cdr3_nt: TGTGCCAGCAGCGCCTGGAAAGGCGGAAACACCATATATTTT
j_call: TRBJ2-3; d_call: NA; v_call: TRBV5-1; clone_size: NA; cdr3_aa: CASSLADPTDTQYF; cdr3_nt: TGCGCCAGCAGTTTAGCGGACCCCACAGATACGCAGTATTTT
j_call: TRBJ1-2; d_call: NA; v_call: TRBV4-1; clone_size: NA; cdr3_aa: CASSQDHRAGSYGYTF; cdr3_nt: TGCGCCAGCAGCCAAGATCATCGGGCAGGTAGCTATGGCTACACCTTC
j_call: TRBJ2-7; d_call: NA; v_call: TRBV6-5; clone_size: NA; cdr3_aa: CATGRPSYEQYF; cdr3_nt: TGTGCCACGGGACGGCCGTCCTACGAGCAGTACTTC
j_call: TRBJ2-7; d_call: TRBD1; v_call: TRBV4-1; clone_size: once; cdr3_aa: CASSQAGQDSYEQYF; cdr3_nt: TGCGCCAGCAGCCAAGCGGGACAGGACTCCTACGAGCAGTACTTC
j_call: TRBJ2-3; d_call: TRBD1; v_call: TRBV19; clone_size: NA; cdr3_aa: CASSTYRGESTDTQYF; cdr3_nt: TGTGCCAGTAGTACCTACAGGGGGGAGAGCACAGATACGCAGTATTTT
j_call: TRBJ1-1; d_call: NA; v_call: TRBV5-5; clone_size: NA; cdr3_aa: CASSLGWWGNTEAFF; cdr3_nt: TGTGCCAGCAGCTTGGGGTGGTGGGGGAACACTGAAGCTTTCTTT
j_call: TRBJ2-7; d_call: TRBD2; v_call: TRBV10-1; clone_size: NA; cdr3_aa: CASNLAGVGVAPYEQYF; cdr3_nt: TGCGCCAGCAATTTAGCGGGAGTAGGAGTAGCCCCCTACGAGCAGTACTTC
j_call: TRBJ2-2; d_call: NA; v_call: TRBV19; clone_size: NA; cdr3_aa: CASSTFGTGELFF; cdr3_nt: TGTGCCAGTAGTACTTTTGGCACCGGGGAGCTGTTTTTT
j_call: TRBJ2-7; d_call: TRBD2; v_call: TRBV7-6; clone_size: few; cdr3_aa: CASSLEGTSGRYEQYF; cdr3_nt: TGTGCCAGCAGCTTAGAAGGGACTAGCGGGCGTTACGAGCAGTACTTC
j_call: TRBJ1-2; d_call: TRBD1; v_call: TRBV4-2; clone_size: once; cdr3_aa: CASSPNDRGSSGYTF; cdr3_nt: TGTGCCAGCAGCCCCAACGACAGGGGATCTTCTGGCTACACCTTC
j_call: TRBJ2-1; d_call: NA; v_call: TRBV5-1; clone_size: NA; cdr3_aa: CASSFEINEQFF; cdr3_nt: TGCGCCAGCAGCTTCGAGATCAATGAGCAGTTCTTC
j_call: TRBJ1-5; d_call: NA; v_call: TRBV4-1; clone_size: medium-sized; cdr3_aa: CASSQDNFGAQNSNQPQHF; cdr3_nt: TGCGCCAGCAGCCAAGATAACTTTGGGGCACAGAATAGCAATCAGCCCCAGCATTTT
j_call: TRBJ2-1; d_call: NA; v_call: TRBV9; clone_size: NA; cdr3_aa: CASSPSLGEGMGYNEQFF; cdr3_nt: TGTGCCAGCAGCCCCAGTCTAGGTGAGGGAATGGGTTACAATGAGCAGTTCTTC
j_call: TRBJ1-3; d_call: NA; v_call: TRBV19; clone_size: NA; cdr3_aa: CASSSSRAGNTIYF; cdr3_nt: TGTGCCAGTAGTAGTAGCAGGGCTGGAAACACCATATATTTT
j_call: TRBJ2-5; d_call: NA; v_call: TRBV6-9; clone_size: NA; cdr3_aa: CASSRSRAETQYF; cdr3_nt: TGTGCCAGCAGCCGCTCGAGGGCAGAGACCCAGTACTTC
j_call: TRBJ2-4; d_call: TRBD2; v_call: TRBV2; clone_size: NA; cdr3_aa: CASSESSGRFKNIQYF; cdr3_nt: TGTGCCAGCAGTGAATCTAGCGGGAGATTCAAAAACATTCAGTACTTC
j_call: TRBJ2-1; d_call: TRBD1; v_call: TRBV5-1; clone_size: once; cdr3_aa: CASSLATGDQYNEQFF; cdr3_nt: TGCGCCAGCAGCTTGGCCACAGGGGATCAATACAATGAGCAGTTCTTC
j_call: TRBJ2-4; d_call: NA; v_call: TRBV5-1; clone_size: NA; cdr3_aa: CASSLSQPFAKNIQYF; cdr3_nt: TGCGCCAGCAGCTTGTCACAGCCATTCGCCAAAAACATTCAGTACTTC
j_call: TRBJ2-7; d_call: TRBD2; v_call: TRBV27; clone_size: NA; cdr3_aa: CASSSNRGLAGAKEQYF; cdr3_nt: TGTGCCAGCAGTTCGAACCGGGGACTAGCGGGAGCGAAAGAGCAGTACTTC